What follows are 25 T cell receptor beta chains derived from one specimen sequenced in a study of shared clonotypes between healthy human individuals. Produced via immunoSEQ multiplex PCR; TCRdb's table is partial and in-frame only. The sample records 2.3 million or so clones, 85% to 95% being singletons. The sample was naive CD4+ T cells from PBMCs. Indicated subset: CD45RA+ positively selected. These receptors came from a man aged 18 to 29 in good health. Some clones in this sample may be carry-over from other donors' samples.

In this sample, this clone turned up a few times. This CDR3 reads CASSRDTGNTIYF. CDR3 sequence (DNA): TGTGCCAGCAGCAGGGACACTGGAAACACCATATATTTT. The chain joins TRBV21-1 to TRBJ1-3; the table names TRBD1, a call not compared with the DNA. TRBV21-1 is labeled a pseudogene. This CDR3 has 13 residues.

This chain links TRBV6-1 with TRBJ2-7; D is unresolved. V lost 4 bases, J lost 3 bases, and 7 bases lay in between. Looked up from germline, CDR1 is MNHNS and CDR2 is SASEGT. CDR3 length equals 12 residues. The CDR3 DNA reads as TGTGCCAGCAGTGGGACCAACTACGAGCAGTACTTC. It codes for CASSGTNYEQYF.

This rearrangement joins TRBV28 to TRBJ2-2; TRBD2 is a possible D gene (6 bases). CDR1 MDHEN and CDR2 SYDVKM come from the germline V gene. Trimming pared 6 bases from V and 7 bases from J, leaving 12 bases between. The CDR3 runs 13 residues. The CDR3 reads CASREGNRGELFF. CDR3 sequence (DNA): TGTGCCAGCAGGGAGGGGAACCGCGGGGAGCTGTTTTTT.

This clone was recorded once. The chain recombines TRBV9 with TRBJ2-2; a possible D gene is TRBD2 (6 bases). Germline loops: CDR1 SGDLS, CDR2 YYNGEE. Trimming stripped 0 bases from V and 4 bases from J, with 10 bases between. CDR3 length equals 15 residues. The CDR3 spells CASSVAGVRTGELFF. As DNA, the CDR3 is TGTGCCAGCAGCGTAGCGGGGGTACGCACCGGGGAGCTGTTTTTT.

This clone was detected only once. This chain links TRBV7-9 with TRBJ1-4, with D unresolved. This CDR3 comprises 17 residues. V was cut by 0 bases and J by 7 bases, with 18 bases left in between. Germline CDR1 and CDR2: SEHNR and FQNEAQ (reference sequence). DNA of the CDR3: TGTGCCAGCAGCTTAGCCACTCCTTTTCAAGGGATTGAAAAACTGTTTTTT. Amino acids: CASSLATPFQGIEKLFF.

With regard to this clone: Distinct nucleotide sequences in the sample also encode this CDR3. The chain joins TRBV6-5 to TRBJ1-1; TRBD1 matches at 10 bases. Germline CDR1 reads MNHEY; CDR2 reads SVGAGI. The V and J ends lost 2 bases and 5 bases, in that order; junction bases with no gene match: 8. The CDR3 runs 16 residues. The CDR3 here is CASSYQTGQGRTEAFF. Here the CDR3 DNA reads TGTGCCAGCAGTTACCAGACGGGACAGGGGAGAACTGAAGCTTTCTTT.

The chain carries TRBV11-2 and TRBJ2-1; TRBD1 might be the D (5 bases). The germline gives CDR1 SGHAT, CDR2 FQNNGV. V shed 9 bases and J shed 9 bases, with 24 bases lying between them. The CDR3 is made up of 15 amino acids. The CDR3 DNA reads TGTGCCAGTACCAGGGCCGTCGGCCCAGGTATTGAGCAGTTCTTC. This encodes CASTRAVGPGIEQFF. The variable domain in full, completed from reference TRBV11-2 and TRBJ2-1, reads EAGVAQSPRYKIIEKRQSVAFWCNPISGHATLYWYQQILGQGPKLLIQFQNNGVVDDSQLPKDRFSAERLKGVDSTLKIQPAKLEDSAVYLCASTRAVGPGIEQFFGPGTRLTVL.

The rearrangement joins TRBV6-1 to TRBJ1-1; D gene uncertain. This CDR3 contains 14 residues. The germline CDR1 and CDR2 sequences are MNHNS and SASEGT. V was shortened by 6 bases and J by 0 bases, with 11 bases between the two germline ends. CDR3 amino acids: CASRGNYMNTEAFF. DNA for the CDR3: TGTGCCAGCAGGGGAAATTACATGAACACTGAAGCTTTCTTT.

The chain recombines TRBV5-1 with TRBJ2-5; D is ambiguous. From germline, CDR1 is SGHRS and CDR2 YFSETQ. Trimming took 4 bases from V and 3 from J, leaving 7 bases between them. This CDR3 comprises 12 residues. CDR3 nucleotide sequence: TGCGCCAGCAGCGCTCAGGAAGAGACCCAGTACTTC. This translates into CASSAQEETQYF.

This clone was seen only once. This chain uses TRBV6-1 with TRBJ2-7; 7 nucleotides match TRBD2. Germline CDR1 MNHNS, CDR2 SASEGT. CDR3 length: 13 amino acids. V was clipped by 6 bases and J by 2 bases; unmatched bases: 4. The CDR3 bases are TGTGCCAGCAGGGCTAGCGGCCCCTACGAGCAGTACTTC. It yields the protein CASRASGPYEQYF.

This clone came up once. The same CDR3 also results from other DNA sequences found in this sample. The rearrangement uses TRBV11-1 and TRBJ2-5; D is uncertain. Trimming stripped 1 base from V and 5 bases from J, with 5 bases between. This CDR3 spans 12 amino acids. The germline V gene encodes CDR1 SGHAT and CDR2 FQDESV (reference sequence). The CDR3 nucleotides are TGTGCCAGCAGCTTAGTTGGTGAGACCCAGTACTTC. Residues: CASSLVGETQYF.

This chain links TRBV18 with TRBJ2-7; 14 bases are a match to TRBD2. This CDR3 is built from 16 residues. J was trimmed by 5 bases and V by 3 bases; bases with no gene match: 6. Per germline, CDR1 KGHSH and CDR2 LQKENI. The CDR3 DNA follows: TGTGCCAGCTCACCTCAGGGACTAGCGGGAGCCCACGAGCAGTACTTC. Translating it yields CASSPQGLAGAHEQYF.

This clone was seen only once. The chain employs TRBV27 and TRBJ1-5; D gene ambiguous. V dropped 5 bases and J dropped 3 bases, with 5 bases sitting between them. Per the germline V gene, CDR1 is MNHEY and CDR2 is SMNVEV (reference sequence). The CDR3 loop spans 12 amino acids. The CDR3 nucleotides are TGTGCCAGCAGTGAACACAATCAGCCCCAGCATTTT. Translating gives CASSEHNQPQHF.

The gene calls are TRBV5-8 and TRBJ2-3; D might be TRBD2 (6 bases). Per the germline V gene, CDR1 is SGHTS and CDR2 is YDEGEE. Trimming stripped 7 bases from V and 7 bases from J, with 19 bases between. This CDR3 spans 14 amino acids. CDR3 amino acids: CASRDPGLTNTQYF. The DNA for the CDR3 is TGTGCCAGCCGGGATCCGGGACTCACCAATACGCAGTATTTT.

The chain is built from TRBV5-1 and TRBJ1-1, with no clear D. The CDR3 length is 14 residues. In germline, CDR1 is SGHRS, CDR2 YFSETQ. V gave up 4 bases and J gave up 1 base, with 11 bases separating them. The CDR3: CASSPRLSNTEAFF. CDR3 nucleotides: TGCGCCAGCAGCCCGAGACTGTCGAACACTGAAGCTTTCTTT.

The chain employs TRBV5-4 and TRBJ1-4, with TRBD1 matching over 9 bases. V was pared by 2 bases and J by 8 bases, with 10 bases of the junction left unmatched. The CDR3 totals 16 residues. Per germline, CDR1 SGHNT and CDR2 YYREEE (reference sequence). Here the CDR3 DNA reads TGTGCCAGCAGCTTAATGACAGGGGGATCGGAGGAAAAACTGTTTTTT. Translated, it gives CASSLMTGGSEEKLFF. The full variable domain, with the rest looked up from reference TRBV5-4 and TRBJ1-4, is ETGVTQSPTHLIKTRGQQVTLRCSSQSGHNTVSWYQQALGQGPQFIFQYYREEENGRGNFPPRFSGLQFPNYSSELNVNALELDDSALYLCASSLMTGGSEEKLFFGSGTQLSVL.

This clone was counted once. The chain links TRBV2 to TRBJ2-7; 9 bases are shared with TRBD1. Germline trimming cut 6 bases from V and 5 bases from J; bases unmatched to any gene: 5. Germline V gene sequence: CDR1 SNHLY, CDR2 FYNNEI. CDR3 length equals 13 residues. The CDR3 region is CASRGTGMDEQYF. The CDR3 DNA is TGTGCCAGCAGAGGGACAGGGATGGACGAGCAGTACTTC. The full variable domain, rest sourced from reference TRBV2 and TRBJ2-7, is EPEVTQTPSHQVTQMGQEVILRCVPISNHLYFYWYRQILGQKVEFLVSFYNNEISEKSEIFDDQFSVERPDGSNFTLKIRSTKLEDSAMYFCASRGTGMDEQYFGPGTRLTVT.

The chain is built from TRBV5-1 and TRBJ2-7; 11 nucleotides match TRBD2. Per the germline V gene, CDR1 is SGHRS and CDR2 is YFSETQ. Unmatched junction bases numbered 3, after V lost 4 bases and J lost 3 bases. CDR3 length: 14 residues. DNA of the CDR3: TGCGCCAGCAGCCTAGCGGGAGGTGTCTACGAGCAGTACTTC. This codes for CASSLAGGVYEQYF.

J is TRBJ1-1 and V is TRBV7-9; perhaps TRBD1 as D (6 bases). The V and J ends lost 8 bases and 1 base respectively, with 17 bases between them. The CDR3 is 15 residues long. CDR1 and CDR2 (germline): SEHNR, FQNEAQ (reference sequence). As DNA, the CDR3 is TGTGCCAGCTCTCCCGGGGGGGGCGCGAACACTGAAGCTTTCTTT. Its translation is CASSPGGGANTEAFF.

This clone showed up just once. The V and J genes are TRBV19 and TRBJ2-3, with TRBD1 matching over 7 bases. Germline trimming cut 10 bases from V and 0 bases from J; bases unmatched to any gene: 4. The V gene's germline CDR1 is LNHDA and CDR2 SQIVND (reference sequence). This CDR3 has 13 amino acids. The CDR3 is CATRQGSTDTQYF. The CDR3 DNA is TGTGCCACTCGACAGGGCAGCACAGATACGCAGTATTTT.

The chain recombines TRBV7-9 with TRBJ1-1; perhaps TRBD1 as D (5 bases). Germline CDR1 is SEHNR and CDR2 is FQNEAQ (reference sequence). The CDR3 is made up of 15 amino acids. With 5 bases removed from V and 5 bases from J, the gap between germline ends came to 18 bases. CDR3 nucleotide sequence: TGTGCCAGCAGCCCCACGTTGGGGGGAAGTACTGAAGCTTTCTTT. Translation: CASSPTLGGSTEAFF. Supplemented by reference TRBV7-9 and TRBJ1-1, the full variable domain reads DTGVSQNPRHKITKRGQNVTFRCDPISEHNRLYWYRQTLGQGPEFLTYFQNEAQLEKSRLLSDRFSAERPKGSFSTLEIQRTEQGDSAMYLCASSPTLGGSTEAFFGQGTRLTVV.

The rearrangement joins TRBV27 to TRBJ2-3, with 7 positions matching TRBD1. The CDR3 has 15 amino acids. Germline loops: CDR1 MNHEY, CDR2 SMNVEV (reference sequence). The trim removed 6 bases at V and 4 bases at J, leaving 10 bases unmatched. The CDR3 bases are TGTGCCAGCAGGACCCAAGGGGGCAGGGCAGATACGCAGTATTTT. Encoded protein: CASRTQGGRADTQYF.

The chain joins TRBV11-1 to TRBJ2-3, with unresolved D. With 3 bases removed from V and 4 bases from J, the gap between germline ends came to 5 bases. Germline CDR1 is SGHAT and CDR2 is FQDESV (reference sequence). This CDR3 spans 12 amino acids. The CDR3 coding sequence is TGTGCCAGCAGCTTCTCCGCAGATACGCAGTATTTT. Translated, it gives CASSFSADTQYF.

V gene TRBV5-4 combines with J gene TRBJ2-3, with D perhaps being TRBD1 or TRBD2 (6 bases each). Germline CDR1 is SGHNT and CDR2 is YYREEE (reference sequence). V lost 0 bases and J lost 4, with 9 bases in between. The length of the CDR3 is 14 residues. The CDR3 nucleotides are TGTGCCAGCAGCTTGGCAAGGGGGGCAGATACGCAGTATTTT. It translates to CASSLARGADTQYF.

The V gene is TRBV7-8, the J gene TRBJ2-1; 15 nucleotides match TRBD2. This CDR3 region has 21 residues. Germline trimming cut 0 bases from V and 0 bases from J; bases unmatched to any gene: 9. Germline V gives CDR1 SGHVS, CDR2 FQNEAQ. The CDR3 is CASSLAGTSGRPGGSYNEQFF. DNA of the CDR3: TGTGCCAGCAGCTTAGCAGGGACTAGCGGGAGGCCCGGGGGCTCCTACAATGAGCAGTTCTTC.